These 30 T cell receptor beta chains share one sample of origin, sequenced in a study of post-analysis software for immune sequencing data. Study observations and caveats: Compared with controls, patients had more of roughly 5 TRBV segments, including TRBV5-6, TRBV5-1 and TRBV20-1.

No antigens are known for them. Carried by the TCR beta cDNA libraries were unique molecular identifiers. TCRdb analysed the PCR reads with MiXCR anew, one entry per CDR3 protein. This sample carries fewer than 850,000 distinct CDR3 sequences, around 27% of them seen once, and the ten largest clones take around 0.56%. Sequences were obtained from blood. The receptor set was obtained from a girl between 5 and 17 years old with multiple sclerosis.

The chain carries TRBV7-2 and TRBJ2-2, with D hard to call. The CDR3 runs 16 residues. Germline V gene sequence: CDR1 SGHTA, CDR2 FQGNSA. V gave up 5 bases and J gave up 2 bases, with 15 bases separating them. The CDR3: CASSPGGGENTGELFF. The CDR3, as DNA: TGTGCCAGCAGCCCGGGCGGTGGGGAAAACACCGGGGAGCTGTTTTTT.

This clonotype was observed a handful of times. The chain uses TRBV12-3 or TRBV12-4 and TRBJ1-2; possibly TRBD1 for D (6 bases). V lost 8 bases and J lost 8, with 18 bases in between. This CDR3 has 13 amino acids. CDR3 DNA: TGTGCCAGCGGAGAGGGACACACGGTGGGCTACACCTTC. This gives the protein CASGEGHTVGYTF.

J is TRBJ1-2 and V is TRBV4-1; 10 bases are shared with TRBD1. CDR1 and CDR2 (germline): MGHRA, YSYEKL. V lost 5 bases to trimming and J lost 7 bases; unmatched junction nucleotides: 10. This CDR3 has 15 residues. The CDR3 region has the DNA TGCGCCAGCAGCTTACACCGGGACAGGGGTCCTGGCTACACCTTC. Translating gives CASSLHRDRGPGYTF.

Concerning this clonotype: One end of the junction varies from germline; a read error may be responsible. The CDR3 nucleotides are TGTGCCAACAGTGACAGGAATGAGCAGTTCTTC. Translation: CANSDRNEQFF. This chain links TRBV6-2 or TRBV6-3 with TRBJ2-1; possibly TRBD1 for D (6 bases). Looked up from germline, CDR1 is MNHEY and CDR2 is SVGEGT. This CDR3 contains 11 residues.

The chain recombines TRBV6-5 with TRBJ2-3; D possibly corresponds to TRBD2 (5 bases). The germline V gene has CDR1 MNHEY and CDR2 SVGAGI. The CDR3 totals 18 residues. Trimming shortened V by 0 bases and J by 0 bases, and 16 bases separated the two germline ends. The CDR3 DNA is TGTGCCAGCAGTTACTCGGTCCTAGCTACGACTAGCACAGATACGCAGTATTTT. This translates into CASSYSVLATTSTDTQYF.

This clonotype showed up many times. One end of the junction fails to match germline, which may point to a read error. The rearrangement links TRBV12-3 or TRBV12-4 to TRBJ1-2, with D unresolved. There are 13 residues in the CDR3. CDR3: CASSLGSNYGYTF. The CDR3 nucleotides are TGTGCCAGCAGCTTAGGGTCTAACTATGGCTACACCTTC.

The V gene is TRBV6-5, the J gene TRBJ1-1, with a possible D match to TRBD1 (5 bases). CDR1 MNHEY and CDR2 SVGAGI come from the germline V gene. V lost 0 bases and J 1 base, leaving 6 bases between the germline ends. The CDR3 loop spans 14 amino acids. CDR3: CASSYSGANTEAFF. As DNA, the CDR3 is TGTGCCAGCAGTTACTCCGGGGCGAACACTGAAGCTTTCTTT.

This clonotype has more than one count but fewer than ten. The chain combines TRBV5-1 with TRBJ2-7; 7 bases are shared with TRBD1. The CDR3 is made up of 21 amino acids. Germline CDR1 reads SGHRS; CDR2 reads YFSETQ. After removal of 3 bases from V and 0 bases from J, the junction contained 24 bases not matched to a gene. The CDR3 is CASSSRPGLGQFSLSSYEQYF. The CDR3 DNA follows: TGCGCCAGCAGCTCCCGACCGGGTCTGGGACAGTTTTCTCTTAGCTCCTACGAGCAGTACTTC.

The chain is built from TRBV11-2 and TRBJ2-1, with 8 bases aligning to TRBD2. V lost 0 bases and J lost 8; bases outside the gene matches: 6. CDR1 SGHAT and CDR2 FQNNGV come from the germline V gene. The CDR3 loop spans 15 amino acids. The CDR3 DNA follows: TGTGCCAGCAGCTTAGAAGCGGGAGCGTTGTATGAGCAGTTCTTC. It is translated as CASSLEAGALYEQFF.

The chain carries TRBV25-1 and TRBJ2-5; TRBD2 matches at 9 bases. Matching the DNA end better, TRBJ2-7 makes the J call doubtful. The CDR3 runs 14 residues. Germline-derived CDR1 and CDR2 are MGHDK and SYGVNS. The CDR3 reads CASSIAGDSDEQYF. The CDR3 bases are TGTGCCAGCAGCATAGCGGGAGATAGCGACGAGCAGTACTTC.

J is TRBJ2-1 and V is TRBV7-8; weak D call: TRBD2 (5 bases). CDR1 and CDR2 from the germline V gene are SGHVS and FQNEAQ. There are 15 residues in the CDR3. The ends were cut back, 5 bases at V and 3 bases at J, with 14 bases in the middle. CDR3 sequence reads: CASSPISGIYNEQFF. The CDR3 coding sequence is TGTGCCAGCAGCCCGATCTCGGGGATCTACAATGAGCAGTTCTTC.

V usage is TRBV4-2 and J usage is TRBJ1-1, with D maybe TRBD1 (5 bases). V was cut by 4 bases and J by 6 bases, with 24 bases left in between. CDR3 size: 17 residues. The germline CDR1 and CDR2 sequences are LGHNA and YNFKEQ. CDR3 loop: CASSRGFQSGPHAEAFF. The CDR3 DNA sequence: TGTGCCAGCAGCCGGGGCTTTCAATCGGGACCTCACGCTGAAGCTTTCTTT.

J is TRBJ2-1 and V is TRBV7-9; perhaps TRBD2 as D (6 bases). Germline V CDR1 and CDR2: SEHNR, FQNEAQ (reference sequence). CDR3 length: 14 residues. Trimming removed 4 bases at V and 8 bases at J, with 15 bases between. The DNA of the CDR3 is TGTGCCAGCAGCTCGCGGGGCCCAGACGATGAGCAGTTCTTC. Translating it yields CASSSRGPDDEQFF.

In this sample, this clonotype turned up a few times. This chain links TRBV7-2 with TRBJ2-7, with D perhaps matching TRBD1 (6 bases). Trimming left V 1 base short and J 0 bases short, with 19 bases between. The CDR3 is 18 residues long. Germline CDR1 reads SGHTA; CDR2 reads FQGNSA. This CDR3 is CASSLGRTTGRSSYEQYF. Here the CDR3 DNA reads TGTGCCAGCAGCTTAGGTCGTACAACAGGGAGAAGCTCCTACGAGCAGTACTTC.

A few counts support this clonotype. This rearrangement joins TRBV6-2 or TRBV6-3 to TRBJ1-1, with D uncertain. Trimming took 6 bases from V and 8 from J, leaving 10 bases between them. The CDR3 length is 11 residues. Germline V gene sequence: CDR1 MNHEY, CDR2 SVGEGT. The CDR3 DNA reads as TGTGCCAGCAGCGTGGTAGGGGAAGCTTTCTTT. Protein product: CASSVVGEAFF.

This clonotype was seen more than once but under ten times. This rearrangement joins TRBV29-1 to TRBJ2-1; D could derive from TRBD1 or TRBD2 (5 bases each). The CDR3 sequence is 15 residues long. Deletions cut 3 bases from V and 2 bases from J, with 14 bases between. CDR1 and CDR2 (germline): SQVTM, ANQGSEA. The CDR3 DNA sequence: TGCAGCGTTGAGGGTGGTGGGGGAGCCTACAATGAGCAGTTCTTC. This sequence encodes CSVEGGGGAYNEQFF.

The table lists this clonotype with a few counts. The chain uses TRBV24-1 and TRBJ2-1; TRBD2 matches at 7 bases. With 5 bases clipped from V and 2 bases from J, the junction kept 14 bases outside the gene matches. The germline V gene has CDR1 KGHDR and CDR2 SFDVKD. The CDR3 sequence is 18 residues long. The CDR3 sequence: CATSGKWSTSETYNEQFF. In DNA, the CDR3 is TGTGCCACCAGTGGTAAGTGGAGTACTAGCGAGACCTACAATGAGCAGTTCTTC.

This chain joins TRBV7-9 and TRBJ2-5; 7 bases are a match to TRBD1. The germline gives CDR1 SEHNR, CDR2 FQNEAQ (reference sequence). The V and J ends lost 4 bases and 12 bases, in that order; junction bases with no gene match: 5. The CDR3 runs 11 residues. CDR3 sequence (DNA): TGTGCCAGCAGCTCCTCCGGGACAGAGTACTTC. Translated, it gives CASSSSGTEYF.

V and J are TRBV5-1 and TRBJ2-2; no firm D call. Germline loops: CDR1 SGHRS, CDR2 YFSETQ. The ends were cut back, 0 bases at V and 6 bases at J, with 6 bases in the middle. The CDR3 has 13 residues. In DNA form, the CDR3 reads TGCGCCAGCAGCTTGGATGTCTCCGGGGAGCTGTTTTTT. Its protein is CASSLDVSGELFF.

This clonotype was detected a few times. The V call is TRBV2, the J call TRBJ2-5; TRBD1 aligns across 8 bases. The J call may not be correct, given that the DNA end is closer to TRBJ2-7. Per the germline V gene, CDR1 is SNHLY and CDR2 is FYNNEI. CDR3 size: 14 residues. CDR3: CASSERTGLYEQYF. In DNA form, the CDR3 reads TGTGCCAGCAGTGAAAGGACAGGGCTCTACGAGCAGTACTTC.

This chain uses TRBV20-1 with TRBJ2-5, with D unclear. The CDR3 covers 14 residues. Germline V lookup: CDR1 DFQATT, CDR2 SNEGSKA (reference sequence). V was pared by 3 bases and J by 3 bases, with 14 bases between. The CDR3 bases are TGCAGTGCTAGGTTGGCGAAGCTAGAAGAGACCCAGTACTTC. It specifies CSARLAKLEETQYF.

In its sample, this clonotype was seen a few times. The chain recombines TRBV7-8 with TRBJ2-1; D possibly uses TRBD1 or TRBD2 (6 bases each). The germline gives CDR1 SGHVS, CDR2 FQNEAQ. The CDR3 totals 16 residues. V was cut by 3 bases and J by 7 bases, with 19 bases left in between. As DNA, the CDR3 is TGTGCCAGCAGCTTGGGTCGGGGGCCGCCTGGGAATGAGCAGTTCTTC. Its translation is CASSLGRGPPGNEQFF.

This chain links TRBV29-1 with TRBJ2-7; the match to TRBD1 covers 9 bases. This CDR3 region has 14 residues. V lost 7 bases, J lost 2 bases, and 9 bases stayed unmatched. Germline assignment: CDR1 SQVTM and CDR2 ANQGSEA. The CDR3: CSARKGTGTYEQYF. CDR3 coding DNA: TGCAGCGCCCGAAAAGGGACAGGGACCTACGAGCAGTACTTC.

This clonotype was seen many times. V usage is TRBV6-6 and J usage is TRBJ2-1, with D perhaps matching TRBD2 (6 bases). Germline V gene sequence: CDR1 MNHNY, CDR2 SVGAGI (reference sequence). V lost 4 bases to trimming and J lost 7 bases, with 14 bases between them. CDR3 length equals 14 residues. The CDR3 protein is CASSLVGGRNEQFF. CDR3 bases: TGTGCCAGCAGTTTAGTGGGAGGCAGGAATGAGCAGTTCTTC.

This clonotype has a count of ten or more. The V call is TRBV20-1, the J call TRBJ2-4; a weak D match, TRBD2 (6 bases). Trimming removed 4 bases at V and 6 bases at J, with 16 bases between. This CDR3 region has 14 residues. CDR1 is DFQATT and CDR2 is SNEGSKA in the germline V gene (reference sequence). The CDR3 coding sequence is TGCAGTGCTAAAAGGGCGGGGCCTGGAAACATTCAGTACTTC. It yields the protein CSAKRAGPGNIQYF.

This clonotype has only a few counts. The chain couples TRBV6-2 or TRBV6-3 to TRBJ1-5; unclear D gene. V was pared by 0 bases and J by 7 bases, with 10 bases between. This CDR3 comprises 14 residues. In germline, CDR1 is MNHEY, CDR2 SVGEGT. The CDR3 DNA sequence: TGTGCCAGCAGTTACTCGGCCCCTAGCCAGCCCCAGCATTTT. Its protein is CASSYSAPSQPQHF.

V is TRBV19 and J is TRBJ2-1, with D hard to call. The CDR3 has 15 amino acids. The V end was cut by 5 bases, the J end by 0 bases, with 11 bases between. In germline, CDR1 is LNHDA, CDR2 SQIVND (reference sequence). The CDR3 DNA reads TGTGCCAGTAGTGCACAAACCGCCTCCTACAATGAGCAGTTCTTC. This sequence encodes CASSAQTASYNEQFF.

This sequence joins TRBV6-2 or TRBV6-3 and TRBJ2-5, with D hard to call. The length of the CDR3 is 11 residues. V was pared by 8 bases and J by 6 bases, with 10 bases between. Germline CDR1 and CDR2: MNHEY and SVGEGT. CDR3 in amino acids: CASVQAKTQYF. CDR3 nucleotides: TGTGCCAGCGTTCAGGCGAAGACCCAGTACTTC.

The chain combines TRBV9 with TRBJ1-2, with a possible D match to TRBD1 (5 bases). This CDR3 region has 13 residues. CDR1 SGDLS and CDR2 YYNGEE come from the germline V gene. Trimming pared 3 bases from V and 6 bases from J, leaving 12 bases between. The CDR3 sequence: CASSAQGRDGYTF. The CDR3 coding sequence is TGTGCCAGCAGCGCCCAGGGTCGAGATGGCTACACCTTC.

In its sample, this clonotype was seen a few times. This chain connects TRBV12-3 or TRBV12-4 to TRBJ2-4, with a possible D match to TRBD1 (6 bases). The CDR3 loop spans 12 amino acids. Trimming shortened V by 2 bases and J by 15 bases, and 14 bases separated the two germline ends. The CDR3 here is CASSLPPQGMYF. In DNA form, the CDR3 reads TGTGCCAGCAGTTTACCCCCACAGGGAATGTACTTC.